These 3 T cell receptor beta chains were all obtained from the same sample, sequenced in a study of cytomegalovirus exposure and HLA in healthy donors. Vbeta (60) and Jbeta (13) primers were used in the PCR. Clones were sequenced by immunoSEQ multiplex PCR, and TCRdb holds only the in-frame ones, with some missing. Of approximately 190,000 clones in the sample, roughly 80% are singletons; the top ten hold about 3.8%. The source material was PBMCs. The receptors were gathered from a man over 45 in good health and CMV-seronegative.

The chain recombines TRBV9 with TRBJ2-2; D remains ambiguous. V was clipped by 3 bases and J by 4 bases, with 10 bases between them. The CDR3 runs 14 residues. Germline-derived CDR1 and CDR2 are SGDLS and YYNGEE. CDR3 sequence reads: CASSAATSTGELFF. CDR3 coding DNA: TGTGCCAGCAGCGCCGCTACGTCCACCGGGGAGCTGTTTTTT.

This clone was recorded a few times. The chain combines TRBV19 with TRBJ1-3, with D possibly being TRBD1 (5 bases). The CDR3 sequence is 15 residues long. Germline V gene sequence: CDR1 LNHDA, CDR2 SQIVND (reference sequence). The V and J ends lost 5 bases and 1 base respectively, with 12 bases between them. CDR3 bases: TGTGCCAGTAGTCTCCGACAGCCGTCTGGAAACACCATATATTTT. The encoded protein is CASSLRQPSGNTIYF.

About this clone: One end of the junction is discordant with germline, which a read error may explain. V and J are TRBV7-7 and TRBJ2-1; 11 bases are a match to TRBD2. The length of the CDR3 is 18 residues. CDR1 SSHAT and CDR2 FNYEAQ come from the germline V gene (reference sequence). The CDR3 coding sequence is TGTGCTAGCAGCTCCGGGACTAGCGGACTTCTCTCCTACAATGAGCAGTTCTTC. Translation: CASSSGTSGLLSYNEQFF.